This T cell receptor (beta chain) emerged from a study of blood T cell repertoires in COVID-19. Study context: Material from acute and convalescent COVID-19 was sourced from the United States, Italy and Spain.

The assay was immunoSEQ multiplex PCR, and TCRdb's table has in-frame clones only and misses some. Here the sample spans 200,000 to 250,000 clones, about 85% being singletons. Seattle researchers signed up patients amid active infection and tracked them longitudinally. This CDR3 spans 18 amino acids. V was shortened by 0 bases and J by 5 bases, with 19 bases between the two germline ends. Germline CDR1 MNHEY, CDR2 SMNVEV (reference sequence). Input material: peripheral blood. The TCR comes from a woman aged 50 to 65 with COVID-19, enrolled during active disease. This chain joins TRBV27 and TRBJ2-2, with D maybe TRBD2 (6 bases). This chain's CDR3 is CASSLSWQPTAGTGELFF. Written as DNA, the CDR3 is TGTGCCAGCAGTTTATCGTGGCAGCCCACGGCGGGGACCGGGGAGCTGTTTTTT.